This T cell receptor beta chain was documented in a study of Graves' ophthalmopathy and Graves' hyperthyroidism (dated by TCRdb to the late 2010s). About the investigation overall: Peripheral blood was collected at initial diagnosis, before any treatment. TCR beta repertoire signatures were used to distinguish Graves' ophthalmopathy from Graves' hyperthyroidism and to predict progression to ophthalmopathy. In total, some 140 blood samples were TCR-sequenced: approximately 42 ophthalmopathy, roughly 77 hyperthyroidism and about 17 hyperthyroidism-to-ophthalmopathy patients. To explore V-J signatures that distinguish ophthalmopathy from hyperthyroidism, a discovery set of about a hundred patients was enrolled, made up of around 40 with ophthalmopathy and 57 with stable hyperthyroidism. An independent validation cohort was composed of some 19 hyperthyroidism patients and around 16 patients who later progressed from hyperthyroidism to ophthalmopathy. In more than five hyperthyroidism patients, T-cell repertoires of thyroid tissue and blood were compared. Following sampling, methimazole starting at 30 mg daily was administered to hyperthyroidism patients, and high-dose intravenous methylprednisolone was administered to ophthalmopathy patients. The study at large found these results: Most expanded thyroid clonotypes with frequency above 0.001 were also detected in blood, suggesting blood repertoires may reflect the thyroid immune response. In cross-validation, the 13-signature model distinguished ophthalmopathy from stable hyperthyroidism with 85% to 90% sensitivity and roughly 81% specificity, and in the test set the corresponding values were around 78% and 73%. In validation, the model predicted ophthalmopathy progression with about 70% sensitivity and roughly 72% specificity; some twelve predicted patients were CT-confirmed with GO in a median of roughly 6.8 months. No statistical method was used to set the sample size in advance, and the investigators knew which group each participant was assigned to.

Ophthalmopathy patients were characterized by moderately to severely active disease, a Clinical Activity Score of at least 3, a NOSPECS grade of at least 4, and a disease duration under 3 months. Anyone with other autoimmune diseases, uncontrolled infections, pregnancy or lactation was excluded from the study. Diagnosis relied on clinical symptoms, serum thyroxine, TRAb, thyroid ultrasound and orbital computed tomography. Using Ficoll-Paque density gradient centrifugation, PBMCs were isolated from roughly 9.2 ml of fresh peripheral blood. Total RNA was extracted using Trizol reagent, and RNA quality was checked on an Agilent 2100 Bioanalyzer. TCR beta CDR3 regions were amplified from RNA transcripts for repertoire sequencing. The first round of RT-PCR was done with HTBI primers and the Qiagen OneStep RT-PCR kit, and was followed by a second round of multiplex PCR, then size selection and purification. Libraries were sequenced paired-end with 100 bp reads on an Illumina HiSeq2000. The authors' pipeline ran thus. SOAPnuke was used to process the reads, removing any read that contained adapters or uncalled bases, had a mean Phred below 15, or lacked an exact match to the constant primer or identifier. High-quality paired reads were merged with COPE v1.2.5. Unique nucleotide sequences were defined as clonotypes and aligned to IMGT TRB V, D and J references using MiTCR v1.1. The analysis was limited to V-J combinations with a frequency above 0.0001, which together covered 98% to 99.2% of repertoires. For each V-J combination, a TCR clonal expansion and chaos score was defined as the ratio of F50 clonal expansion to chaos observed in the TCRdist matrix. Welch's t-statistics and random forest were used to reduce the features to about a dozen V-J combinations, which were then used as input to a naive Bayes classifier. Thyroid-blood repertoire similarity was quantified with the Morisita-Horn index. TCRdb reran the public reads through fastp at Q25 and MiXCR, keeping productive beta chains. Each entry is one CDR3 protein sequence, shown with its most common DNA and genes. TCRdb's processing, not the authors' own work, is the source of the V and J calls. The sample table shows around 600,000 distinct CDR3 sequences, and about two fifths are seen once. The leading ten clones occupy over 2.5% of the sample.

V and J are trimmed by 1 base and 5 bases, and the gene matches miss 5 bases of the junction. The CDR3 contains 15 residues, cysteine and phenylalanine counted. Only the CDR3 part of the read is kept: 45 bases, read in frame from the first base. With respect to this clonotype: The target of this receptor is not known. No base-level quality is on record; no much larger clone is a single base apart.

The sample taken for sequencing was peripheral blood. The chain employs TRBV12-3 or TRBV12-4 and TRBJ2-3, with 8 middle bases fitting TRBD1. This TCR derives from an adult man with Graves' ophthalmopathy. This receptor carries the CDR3 CASSLEGQGGDTQYF. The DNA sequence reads TGTGCCAGCAGTTTAGAAGGACAGGGAGGAGATACGCAGTATTTT.